A selection of T cell receptor beta chains follows, all from one sample in a study of CD8+ T cells in alopecia areata. Clones were read by immunoSEQ multiplex PCR, and TCRdb kept only the in-frame ones, dropping some. The table includes about 190,000 clones, roughly three fifths detected once. The specimen was CD4+ T cells sorted from blood, collected at week 4, from a patient treated with tofacitinib. The receptors shown here come from a human donor with alopecia areata. Both conserved end residues are part of each CDR3. D genes are given only for firm matches. Where a row states a size, it is once, few, many or the class of an expanded clone; other rows omit it.

V	D	J	size	CDR3	DNA
TRBV29-1	TRBD1	TRBJ2-7	.	CSVAAQGPLGQYF	TGCAGCGTTGCGGCACAGGGGCCTCTAGGGCAGTACTTC
TRBV29-1	.	TRBJ2-5	few	CSAYLGAGETQYF	TGCAGCGCCTACCTCGGGGCCGGGGAGACCCAGTACTTC
TRBV6-5	TRBD1	TRBJ2-7	.	CASSSTGGYEQYF	TGTGCCAGCAGCTCCACAGGGGGCTACGAGCAGTACTTC
TRBV5-1	.	TRBJ2-4	.	CASSLSGSAKNIQYF	TGCGCCAGCAGCTTGTCGGGGTCAGCCAAAAACATTCAGTACTTC
TRBV6-5	.	TRBJ1-3	.	CASSMDVGNTIYF	TGTGCCAGCAGTATGGATGTTGGAAACACCATATATTTT
TRBV29-1	.	TRBJ1-4	few	CSARTGTEKLFF	TGCAGCGCCCGAACAGGGACTGAAAAACTGTTTTTT
TRBV5-6	TRBD2	TRBJ2-2	few	CASSLRGLAVRDAGELFF	TGTGCCAGCAGCTTGAGAGGACTAGCGGTGCGGGACGCCGGGGAGCTGTTTTTT
TRBV4-1	.	TRBJ2-7	.	CASSQIPGTYEQYF	TGCGCCAGCAGCCAGATTCCAGGAACCTACGAGCAGTACTTC
TRBV20-1	.	TRBJ2-3	few	CSARYADTQYF	TGCAGTGCTCGGTATGCAGATACGCAGTATTTT
TRBV27	.	TRBJ1-2	.	CASKQGSTNYGYTF	TGTGCCAGCAAACAGGGAAGCACCAACTATGGCTACACCTTC
TRBV29-1	TRBD2	TRBJ2-1	once	CSVEDMLAGGLDNEQFF	TGCAGCGTTGAAGATATGTTAGCGGGAGGGCTCGACAATGAGCAGTTCTTC
TRBV7-2	TRBD2	TRBJ2-3	.	CASSLRGRGSGNADTQYF	TGTGCCAGCAGCTTAAGGGGACGAGGTAGCGGGAACGCAGATACGCAGTATTTT
TRBV2	.	TRBJ2-7	.	CAIGVRGQEQYF	TGTGCCATCGGGGTTCGGGGGCAGGAGCAGTACTTC
TRBV5-5	TRBD2	TRBJ2-1	few	CASSLDRGSGGEQFF	TGTGCCAGCAGCTTGGACCGCGGGAGTGGGGGTGAGCAGTTCTTC
TRBV10-3	.	TRBJ2-1	.	CATENRVEQFF	TGTGCCACGGAAAACAGGGTTGAGCAGTTCTTC
TRBV30	TRBD1	TRBJ2-1	few	CAWSRQGRDEQFF	TGTGCCTGGAGTCGACAGGGTAGGGATGAGCAGTTCTTC
TRBV5-1	.	TRBJ2-7	.	CASSAQGSGYEQYF	TGCGCCAGCAGCGCACAGGGATCTGGCTACGAGCAGTACTTC
TRBV4-1	.	TRBJ2-3	.	CASSQDEGDTQYF	TGCGCCAGCAGCCAAGATGAGGGAGATACGCAGTATTTT
TRBV19	.	TRBJ1-5	few	CASSIGGNQPQHF	TGTGCCAGTAGTATAGGGGGCAATCAGCCCCAGCATTTT
TRBV25-1	TRBD2	TRBJ2-5	few	CASSDKAGGYQETQYF	TGTGCCAGCAGTGACAAGGCGGGAGGGTACCAAGAGACCCAGTACTTC
TRBV10-1	.	TRBJ2-3	few	CASSEDSGGTDTQYF	TGCGCCAGCAGCGAGGACTCGGGGGGCACAGATACGCAGTATTTT
TRBV5-1	TRBD1	TRBJ2-5	.	CASSLGQGDQETQYF	TGCGCCAGCAGCTTGGGACAGGGTGACCAAGAGACCCAGTACTTC
TRBV19	.	TRBJ2-1	.	CASSLDRRSSYNEQFF	TGTGCCAGTAGTCTGGACCGACGGAGCTCCTACAATGAGCAGTTCTTC
TRBV11-1	.	TRBJ2-5	.	CASSPSAETQYF	TGTGCCAGCAGCCCTAGCGCGGAGACCCAGTACTTC
TRBV19	.	TRBJ2-7	.	CASSIGASESYEQYF	TGTGCCAGTAGTATAGGAGCTAGCGAGTCCTACGAGCAGTACTTC
TRBV27	.	TRBJ2-3	.	CASSPSRPQGERRGQYF	TGTGCCAGCAGTCCCTCCCGCCCCCAAGGTGAGCGGCGAGGGCAGTATTTT
TRBV5-1	.	TRBJ2-5	.	CASDGRRETQYF	TGCGCCAGCGACGGACGGAGAGAGACCCAGTACTTC
TRBV6-6	TRBD1	TRBJ2-1	.	CASSYGDRSNYNEQFF	TGTGCCAGCAGTTACGGGGACAGGTCGAACTACAATGAGCAGTTCTTC
TRBV6-4	.	TRBJ2-4	.	CAIDGAGLAKNIQYF	TGTGCCATCGACGGGGCAGGGTTAGCCAAAAACATTCAGTACTTC
TRBV5-8	.	TRBJ2-7	.	CASSFREQYF	TGTGCCAGCAGCTTCAGGGAGCAGTACTTC
TRBV30	TRBD1	TRBJ2-1	.	CAWSRDSSYNEQFF	TGTGCCTGGAGTCGGGACAGCTCCTACAATGAGCAGTTCTTC
TRBV7-9	TRBD1	TRBJ2-7	many	CASSYTGGEQYF	TGTGCCAGCAGCTATACAGGGGGCGAGCAGTACTTC